This is a list of T cell receptor beta chains from one sample in a study of breast tumors, draining lymph nodes, adjacent tissues. Using its own MiXCR run on the multiplex PCR reads, TCRdb lists one record per CDR3 protein. Here the sample spans around 130,000 distinct CDR3 sequences, 21% being singletons. Sequenced material: axillary lymph node tissue. These receptors originate from a female donor with breast cancer. Some clones in this sample may be carry-over from other donors' samples. Each CDR3 is given without its conserved first and last residue.

J	V	CDR3
TRBJ2-7	TRBV20-1	SAVTVVDAYERY
TRBJ2-1	TRBV20-1	SARDGGRASYNEQF
TRBJ2-2	TRBV30	ACIDTGELF
TRBJ1-3	TRBV28	ASSPLGQGSSGNTIY
TRBJ1-2	TRBV28	ASSAGRGLGYT
TRBJ2-7	TRBV6-5	ASSWKAEQY
TRBJ2-5	TRBV7-9	ASSSQGLAGGPETQY
TRBJ2-1	TRBV12-3/TRBV12-4	ASRTQINRGMINEQF
TRBJ1-5	TRBV7-2	ASSPPGTGGSQPQH
TRBJ2-7	TRBV29-1	SVDLRDRGYEQY
TRBJ2-1	TRBV5-6	ASSRRQGVHNEQF
TRBJ1-2	TRBV7-3	ASSLQGSDSYT
TRBJ2-1	TRBV5-6	ASSFLLVEQF
TRBJ2-5	TRBV7-2	ASSSSGSRETQY
TRBJ2-5	TRBV9	ASSVGAGTGWETQY
TRBJ2-1	TRBV15	ATSRDGSGNNEQF
TRBJ1-1	TRBV3-1	ASRDRSNTEAF
TRBJ2-1	TRBV5-5	ASSKSSGRYNEQF
TRBJ2-1	TRBV3-1	ASSQKRGLAGANEQF
TRBJ1-2	TRBV12-3/TRBV12-4	ASTLDRGLFYGYT
TRBJ2-1	TRBV7-9	ASTSGSLVRHEQF
TRBJ1-2	TRBV28	ASRPGPFAPSGYT
TRBJ2-1	TRBV7-3	ASSLRVYNEQF
TRBJ1-6	TRBV7-2	ASSLTRLTKAYNSPLH
TRBJ2-3	TRBV20-1	SARGASGRRTQY
TRBJ2-5	TRBV6-1	ASSVSGQETQY
TRBJ1-6	TRBV11-1	ASSRGQGDSPLH
TRBJ2-7	TRBV11-2	ASSSNSGSSYEQY
TRBJ2-3	TRBV6-6	ATLKGLAGGTSTDTQY
TRBJ2-7	TRBV15	ATSRAASGGQY
TRBJ2-1	TRBV5-8	ASSQGLAALGEQF
TRBJ1-4	TRBV28	ASSLLGGGRGEKLF
TRBJ2-1	TRBV20-1	SALSSSGTGDQF
TRBJ2-7	TRBV19	ASSIEYGGSFAYEQY
TRBJ2-3	TRBV7-2	ASSLNGQGGTDTQY
TRBJ1-6	TRBV20-1	SARGTGYNSPLH
TRBJ2-3	TRBV10-3	AINDLAGESTDTQY